The T cell receptor beta chain described here comes from a study of blood T cell repertoires in COVID-19. Overall study context: PBMCs, B-cell-depleted T cells, or T cells were the source of the cDNA or gDNA that made up the material.

Methods used by the authors: Nucleated cell counts were estimated from reference gene primer amplification. Clones were sequenced by immunoSEQ multiplex PCR, and TCRdb holds only the in-frame ones, with some missing. From that table come the V and J calls and clone size; the DNA was used to work out D and trimming. This sample has approximately 460,000 clones; approximately 89% occur once, and the top ten carry 0.75% to 0.9%. Deletions cut 3 bases from V and 7 bases from J, with 15 bases between. Per the germline V gene, CDR1 is SEHNR and CDR2 is FQNEAQ (reference sequence). The CDR3 totals 15 residues. During active infection, Seattle patients enrolled and were then monitored through disease.

V is TRBV7-9 and J is TRBJ2-2; D call uncertain. This clonotype was sampled from a man younger than 35 with COVID-19, enrolled during active disease. Sequencing was carried out using peripheral blood. CDR3: CASSLLSNYLGELFF. The CDR3 nucleotides are TGTGCCAGCAGCTTGCTCAGTAACTACCTCGGGGAGCTGTTTTTT.